These T cell receptor beta chains were read from a single sample in a study of blood T cell repertoires in COVID-19. The protocol was immunoSEQ multiplex PCR, while the TCRdb copy is restricted to in-frame clones and leaves out a portion. Seen here are about 190,000 clones, approximately 84% observed once, and the top ten hold approximately 3%. Material: PBMCs or T cells enriched from blood (not recorded which). The receptors shown here come from a woman aged 25 to 39 who had recovered from COVID-19. Both conserved end residues are part of each CDR3. Each record gives: clone size, V gene, CDR3 protein. Size is omitted from some rows. Given values are once, few, many or a class for expanded clones.

clone size: -
V gene: TRBV10-3
CDR3 protein: CAISANRGSTEAFF

clone size: -
V gene: TRBV7-9
CDR3 protein: CASSWGQGFGNTIYF

clone size: -
V gene: TRBV7-9
CDR3 protein: CASSLEGQGWNEKLFF

clone size: -
V gene: TRBV12-3/TRBV12-4
CDR3 protein: CASRWGGTGELFF

clone size: -
V gene: TRBV7-2
CDR3 protein: CASSLEFRDYIYEQYF

clone size: once
V gene: TRBV7-3
CDR3 protein: CASSPTRGNTEAFF

clone size: -
V gene: TRBV7-3
CDR3 protein: CASRGLDYNEQFF

clone size: -
V gene: TRBV2
CDR3 protein: CASSERQGGHNEQFF

clone size: -
V gene: TRBV5-4
CDR3 protein: CASSSFGDTQYF

clone size: -
V gene: TRBV5-1
CDR3 protein: CASSLVLSSGSYEQYF

clone size: -
V gene: TRBV29-1
CDR3 protein: CSVAGYLGYTF

clone size: once
V gene: TRBV5-1
CDR3 protein: CASSSGPPGSRDRGNYGYTF

clone size: few
V gene: TRBV6-5
CDR3 protein: CASGPGVLYGYTF

clone size: once
V gene: TRBV19
CDR3 protein: CASSETGAYGYTF

clone size: -
V gene: TRBV5-1
CDR3 protein: CASSLQSRGLTEAFF

clone size: few
V gene: TRBV5-1
CDR3 protein: CASSYSYEQFF

clone size: -
V gene: TRBV24-1
CDR3 protein: CATSDFGTGNSGYAQYF

clone size: -
V gene: TRBV27
CDR3 protein: CASRGDRDTEAFF

clone size: -
V gene: TRBV15
CDR3 protein: CATSRGGELAAGQFF

clone size: many
V gene: TRBV9
CDR3 protein: CASSPRQGEVGTEAFF

clone size: -
V gene: TRBV4-1
CDR3 protein: CASSQTGQRDYGYTF

clone size: -
V gene: TRBV11-2
CDR3 protein: CASSASGVTGELFF

clone size: once
V gene: TRBV25-1
CDR3 protein: CASSGSGGVMDTQYF

clone size: -
V gene: TRBV9
CDR3 protein: CASSAPSGGAGDTF

clone size: -
V gene: TRBV28
CDR3 protein: CASSSALDPKQYF

clone size: -
V gene: TRBV5-4
CDR3 protein: CASSQPTLNTEAFF

clone size: -
V gene: TRBV28
CDR3 protein: CASSSAAQGQALRWGEAFF

clone size: -
V gene: TRBV18
CDR3 protein: CASSPFGVTSRTDTQYF

clone size: -
V gene: TRBV7-2
CDR3 protein: CASSPFPGTGGNEQFF

clone size: -
V gene: TRBV2
CDR3 protein: CASRTPWIAGAVSTDTQYF

clone size: -
V gene: TRBV5-1
CDR3 protein: CASSFTANYGYTF

clone size: -
V gene: TRBV5-4
CDR3 protein: CASSPPRAGGPREQFF

clone size: many
V gene: TRBV5-3
CDR3 protein: CARSPVTAGVNTGELFF

clone size: -
V gene: TRBV5-1
CDR3 protein: CASSRDLNTGELFF

clone size: -
V gene: TRBV7-9
CDR3 protein: CASSSVPGTGEVAFF

clone size: -
V gene: TRBV24-1
CDR3 protein: CATQLGGAGSGTDTQYF

clone size: -
V gene: TRBV2
CDR3 protein: CASRSGQPQHF